The 4 T cell receptor beta chains reported below all come from one sample, sequenced in a study of CD8 T cells in ankylosing spondylitis. TCRdb recomputed calls from the 5' RACE reads with MiXCR, one row per CDR3 protein. The table records about 120,000 distinct CDR3 sequences, approximately 14% of them present only once. The material sequenced was blood, either unsorted or a sorted T cell fraction (not recorded which). These TCRs come from a female donor with ankylosing spondylitis or in good health (not recorded which).

This clonotype came up many times. The chain joins TRBV29-1 to TRBJ2-2; possible D gene TRBD1, 6 bases. Germline CDR1 is SQVTM and CDR2 is ANQGSEA. The CDR3 totals 15 residues. Trimming took 4 bases from V and 1 from J, leaving 13 bases between them. CDR3 bases: TGCAGCGTTGTTTCCGGGACAAGGAACACCGGGGAGCTGTTTTTT. Amino acids: CSVVSGTRNTGELFF.

This chain links TRBV24-1 with TRBJ2-1; TRBD1 agrees at 9 bases. The CDR3 consists of 18 residues. Trimming took 4 bases from V and 0 from J; bases not matched to a gene: 9. Germline V CDR1 and CDR2: KGHDR, SFDVKD. DNA of the CDR3: TGTGCCACCAGTGACCCCGGGACAGGGCCTAGCTCCTACAATGAGCAGTTCTTC. Amino acids: CATSDPGTGPSSYNEQFF.

This clonotype was picked up many times. This chain uses TRBV5-1 with TRBJ2-2; D possibly corresponds to TRBD1 (6 bases). Trimming pared 0 bases from V and 2 bases from J, leaving 8 bases between. Germline V gene lookup returns CDR1 SGHRS and CDR2 YFSETQ. The CDR3 runs 15 residues. The chain's CDR3 is CASSLDRANTGELFF. CDR3 coding DNA: TGCGCCAGCAGCTTGGACAGGGCAAACACCGGGGAGCTGTTTTTT. The full variable domain, its missing parts supplied by reference TRBV5-1 and TRBJ2-2, is KAGVTQTPRYLIKTRGQQVTLSCSPISGHRSVSWYQQTPGQGLQFLFEYFSETQRNKGNFPGRFSGRQFSNSRSEMNVSTLELGDSALYLCASSLDRANTGELFFGEGSRLTVL.

This chain connects TRBV5-1 to TRBJ2-5, with 7 bases matching TRBD2. With V trimmed by 3 bases and J by 2 bases, 10 bases remained unmatched. The length of the CDR3 is 16 residues. CDR1 is SGHRS and CDR2 is YFSETQ in the germline V gene. This CDR3 is CASSWGGIADQETQYF. In nucleotides, the CDR3 is TGCGCCAGCAGCTGGGGGGGGATAGCGGATCAAGAGACCCAGTACTTC.